This T cell receptor beta chain derives from a study of T cell responses to AZD1222 COVID-19 vaccine. This table comes from immunoSEQ multiplex PCR, and its TCRdb copy is limited to in-frame clones, with some not included. The table records about 200,000 clones, approximately 94% of them present only once. In the case of this clone: Its matching antigen is unknown.

The CDR3 loop spans 14 amino acids. V lost 6 bases, J lost 5 bases, and 16 bases lay in between. The germline gives CDR1 WNHNN, CDR2 SYGVQD (reference sequence). General study results and limits: There were mostly white British donors and more females than males, and clonal diversity was possibly underestimated. Only six or seven AZD1222 recipients tested seropositive at baseline. The study found Spike-specific TCR breadth and depth rose after two AZD1222 doses.

The material sequenced was peripheral blood, taken 28 days after the second AZD1222 dose. The receptor comes from an adult who received the AZD1222 COVID-19 vaccine. V gene TRBV10-1 combines with J gene TRBJ1-1; TRBD1 might be the D (6 bases). The DNA of the CDR3 is TGCGCCAGCAGAAAAACACAGGGAGGTACTGAAGCTTTCTTT. This codes for CASRKTQGGTEAFF.